The rows below give T cell receptor beta chains drawn from one sample of a study of cytomegalovirus exposure and HLA in healthy donors. TCRdb's table, derived via immunoSEQ multiplex PCR, lists solely in-frame clones and lacks some. The sample holds approximately 170,000 clones; approximately 80% are singletons and the top ten take 2% to 2.5%. The sequencing input was PBMCs. Receptor source: a man under 40 in good health and CMV-seropositive. CDR3s include the opening cysteine and the closing phenylalanine or tryptophan. D genes are given only for firm matches. Only some rows state a clone size, as once, few, many or a class for expanded clones.

size: .; D: TRBD1; V: TRBV6-1; J: TRBJ2-7; DNA: TGTGCCAGCAGTGAGCCCCCCGGACAGGGGTCGGGCGAGCAGTACTTC; CDR3: CASSEPPGQGSGEQYF
size: .; D: TRBD1; V: TRBV2; J: TRBJ1-2; DNA: TGTGCCAGGGTGACGGGACAGTCCGATGGCTACACCTTC; CDR3: CARVTGQSDGYTF
size: .; D: TRBD2; V: TRBV4-2; J: TRBJ2-7; DNA: TGTGCCAGCAGCCAAGGACTAGCCAGCCCCTACGAGCAGTACTTC; CDR3: CASSQGLASPYEQYF
size: few; D: TRBD1; V: TRBV19; J: TRBJ2-7; DNA: TGTGCCAGTAGTGTGGGACAGATCGAGCAGTACTTC; CDR3: CASSVGQIEQYF
size: .; D: .; V: TRBV7-2; J: TRBJ1-1; DNA: TGTGCCAGCAGCTTCGGGGGGTACACTGAAGCTTTCTTT; CDR3: CASSFGGYTEAFF
size: .; D: TRBD1; V: TRBV7-9; J: TRBJ1-1; DNA: TGTGCCAGCAGCTCCCGGGACAGGGGCATAACTGAAGCTTTCTTT; CDR3: CASSSRDRGITEAFF
size: once; D: TRBD1; V: TRBV28; J: TRBJ1-2; DNA: TGTGCCAACCGGGACAGTTCTAACTATGGCTACACCTTC; CDR3: CANRDSSNYGYTF
size: .; D: .; V: TRBV9; J: TRBJ2-5; DNA: TGTGCCAGCAGCGTAGAAACAGGGAGACAAGAGACCCAGTACTTC; CDR3: CASSVETGRQETQYF
size: once; D: TRBD2; V: TRBV9; J: TRBJ2-3; DNA: TGTGCCAGCAGCGCCTATAGCGGGGGGGCGTTAACAGATACGCAGTATTTT; CDR3: CASSAYSGGALTDTQYF
size: .; D: .; V: TRBV7-2; J: TRBJ2-7; DNA: TGTGCCAGCAGCTTACCGGGAGACTACGAGCAGTACTTC; CDR3: CASSLPGDYEQYF
size: .; D: .; V: TRBV7-9; J: TRBJ1-6; DNA: TGTGCCAGCAGCTTAGAAACGACAGCGTATAATTCACCCCTCCACTTT; CDR3: CASSLETTAYNSPLHF
size: .; D: .; V: TRBV4-3; J: TRBJ2-3; DNA: TGCGCCAGCAGCCAAGGGCTAGGCACAGATACGCAGTATTTT; CDR3: CASSQGLGTDTQYF
size: many; D: TRBD1; V: TRBV11-3; J: TRBJ1-4; DNA: TGTGCCAGCAGCTTATTCAGGGGGCCCGATGGATTGGAAAAACTGTTTTTT; CDR3: CASSLFRGPDGLEKLFF
size: .; D: TRBD1; V: TRBV19; J: TRBJ2-5; DNA: TGTGCCTTTGAGGGCTTCCGGGACAGGGTTAAAGAGACCCAGTACTTC; CDR3: CAFEGFRDRVKETQYF
size: .; D: TRBD1; V: TRBV5-1; J: TRBJ2-1; DNA: TGCGCCAGCAAAGGACAGGGGGCCCGCCTGGAGGACAATGAGCAGTTCTTC; CDR3: CASKGQGARLEDNEQFF
size: .; D: .; V: TRBV4-3; J: TRBJ1-1; DNA: TGCGCCAGCAGAAGCGACCCCGGACAGATGAACACTGAAGCTTTCTTT; CDR3: CASRSDPGQMNTEAFF
size: .; D: TRBD2; V: TRBV6-6; J: TRBJ2-5; DNA: TGTGCCAGCAGGGGCGCTAGCGGGGGGGAGACCCAGTACTTC; CDR3: CASRGASGGETQYF
size: few; D: .; V: TRBV5-6; J: TRBJ1-1; DNA: TGTGCCAGCAACAGTTACACTGAAGCTTTCTTT; CDR3: CASNSYTEAFF
size: few; D: .; V: TRBV29-1; J: TRBJ2-3; DNA: TGCAGCGCCCTGGGGGGGGCCCAGACAGATACGCAGTATTTT; CDR3: CSALGGAQTDTQYF
size: .; D: .; V: TRBV5-6; J: TRBJ2-1; DNA: TGTGCCAGCAGCTTGACCAGGTGGACCTACAATGAGCAGTTCTTC; CDR3: CASSLTRWTYNEQFF
size: .; D: .; V: TRBV5-4; J: TRBJ1-4; DNA: TGTGCCAGCAGCCAAGTCGGGGAAAAACTGTTTTTT; CDR3: CASSQVGEKLFF
size: few; D: .; V: TRBV4-1; J: TRBJ1-5; DNA: TGCGCCAGCAGCCTGTTGACAGGACCGAATCAGCCCCAGCATTTT; CDR3: CASSLLTGPNQPQHF
size: .; D: .; V: TRBV27; J: TRBJ1-2; DNA: TGTGCCAGCAGTTTCTCTGGGGGGGATGGCTACACCTTC; CDR3: CASSFSGGDGYTF
size: .; D: .; V: TRBV7-9; J: TRBJ2-5; DNA: TGTGCCAGCAGCCCTAGTGTGGCTACACTTGGGGAGACCCAGTACTTC; CDR3: CASSPSVATLGETQYF
size: .; D: .; V: TRBV19; J: TRBJ2-5; DNA: TGTGCCAGTAGTATACAAGTTGCGGAGACCCAGTACTTC; CDR3: CASSIQVAETQYF
size: once; D: TRBD1; V: TRBV4-3; J: TRBJ2-7; DNA: TGCGCCAGCAGCCAAGGGACAGGGATCTTTTCCTACGAGCAGTACTTC; CDR3: CASSQGTGIFSYEQYF
size: .; D: TRBD1; V: TRBV18; J: TRBJ1-5; DNA: TGTGCCAGCTCAATAGTCGGACAGGCGGATCAGCCCCAGCATTTT; CDR3: CASSIVGQADQPQHF
size: .; D: .; V: TRBV11-2; J: TRBJ2-1; DNA: TGTGCCAGCAGCTTGCGGACAGAACGAATTTACAATGAGCAGTTCTTC; CDR3: CASSLRTERIYNEQFF
size: .; D: .; V: TRBV10-3; J: TRBJ2-7; DNA: TGTGCCATCACCGATGGGCAGCACGAGCAGTACTTC; CDR3: CAITDGQHEQYF
size: .; D: .; V: TRBV7-6; J: TRBJ2-1; DNA: TGTGCCAGCAGCTTATTGGGGCCCTCTCTCAATGAGCAGTTCTTC; CDR3: CASSLLGPSLNEQFF
size: .; D: TRBD1; V: TRBV4-1; J: TRBJ1-5; DNA: TGCGCCAGCAGCCCCCCCCAGACAGGGGTCAATCAGCCCCAGCATTTT; CDR3: CASSPPQTGVNQPQHF